The TCR beta chain under discussion was sequenced for a study of regulatory T cells in long-lasting Graves disease. This CDR3 region has 13 residues. Germline V CDR1 and CDR2: SGHVS, FQNEAQ. V was pared by 1 base and J by 3 bases, with 7 bases between. Time point meaning: newly diagnosed GD, antithyroid drugs for less than 3 months. The authors made the TCR library using RNA they extracted from PBMCs. Sequencing libraries for TCR beta were prepared with iRepertoire HTBI primers and Arm-PCR of CDR3 regions. MiXCR, run by TCRdb on the multiplex PCR reads, gives a single entry per CDR3 protein. The data contain around 360,000 distinct CDR3 sequences, around 15% of them singletons. This clonotype appeared many times. These data also featured in a second study, about T cells in Graves' hyperthyroidism and ophthalmopathy.

The TCR originated in a woman aged 18-35 years with Graves disease. Here the sequenced sample was peripheral blood mononuclear cells (PBMCs), taken at new diagnosis, from a patient treated with antithyroid drugs. V and J are TRBV7-8 and TRBJ2-7; tentatively, D is TRBD2 (5 bases). The CDR3 region has the DNA TGTGCCAGCAGCTTAGGGGAGCACTACGAGCAGTACTTC. Its protein product is CASSLGEHYEQYF.